The subject of this entry is one T cell receptor (beta chain). This sample is drawn from a study of blood T cell repertoires in COVID-19. Between the trimmed V and J ends, which lost 6 bases and 2 bases, there was a span of 11 bases. Germline lookup yields CDR1 MNHEY and CDR2 SMNVEV (reference sequence). This CDR3 spans 14 amino acids. Data came from immunoSEQ multiplex PCR; TCRdb stores just in-frame clones and leaves some out. The sample has about 270,000 clones, around 81% seen once. The chain links TRBV27 to TRBJ1-5; D may be TRBD1 (5 bases). The sample taken for sequencing was peripheral blood. The receptor was isolated from a woman aged 60-70 years with active or convalescent COVID-19. The CDR3: CASSPTGGNQPQHF. In nucleotides, the CDR3 is TGTGCCAGCAGCCCGACGGGGGGCAATCAGCCCCAGCATTTT.